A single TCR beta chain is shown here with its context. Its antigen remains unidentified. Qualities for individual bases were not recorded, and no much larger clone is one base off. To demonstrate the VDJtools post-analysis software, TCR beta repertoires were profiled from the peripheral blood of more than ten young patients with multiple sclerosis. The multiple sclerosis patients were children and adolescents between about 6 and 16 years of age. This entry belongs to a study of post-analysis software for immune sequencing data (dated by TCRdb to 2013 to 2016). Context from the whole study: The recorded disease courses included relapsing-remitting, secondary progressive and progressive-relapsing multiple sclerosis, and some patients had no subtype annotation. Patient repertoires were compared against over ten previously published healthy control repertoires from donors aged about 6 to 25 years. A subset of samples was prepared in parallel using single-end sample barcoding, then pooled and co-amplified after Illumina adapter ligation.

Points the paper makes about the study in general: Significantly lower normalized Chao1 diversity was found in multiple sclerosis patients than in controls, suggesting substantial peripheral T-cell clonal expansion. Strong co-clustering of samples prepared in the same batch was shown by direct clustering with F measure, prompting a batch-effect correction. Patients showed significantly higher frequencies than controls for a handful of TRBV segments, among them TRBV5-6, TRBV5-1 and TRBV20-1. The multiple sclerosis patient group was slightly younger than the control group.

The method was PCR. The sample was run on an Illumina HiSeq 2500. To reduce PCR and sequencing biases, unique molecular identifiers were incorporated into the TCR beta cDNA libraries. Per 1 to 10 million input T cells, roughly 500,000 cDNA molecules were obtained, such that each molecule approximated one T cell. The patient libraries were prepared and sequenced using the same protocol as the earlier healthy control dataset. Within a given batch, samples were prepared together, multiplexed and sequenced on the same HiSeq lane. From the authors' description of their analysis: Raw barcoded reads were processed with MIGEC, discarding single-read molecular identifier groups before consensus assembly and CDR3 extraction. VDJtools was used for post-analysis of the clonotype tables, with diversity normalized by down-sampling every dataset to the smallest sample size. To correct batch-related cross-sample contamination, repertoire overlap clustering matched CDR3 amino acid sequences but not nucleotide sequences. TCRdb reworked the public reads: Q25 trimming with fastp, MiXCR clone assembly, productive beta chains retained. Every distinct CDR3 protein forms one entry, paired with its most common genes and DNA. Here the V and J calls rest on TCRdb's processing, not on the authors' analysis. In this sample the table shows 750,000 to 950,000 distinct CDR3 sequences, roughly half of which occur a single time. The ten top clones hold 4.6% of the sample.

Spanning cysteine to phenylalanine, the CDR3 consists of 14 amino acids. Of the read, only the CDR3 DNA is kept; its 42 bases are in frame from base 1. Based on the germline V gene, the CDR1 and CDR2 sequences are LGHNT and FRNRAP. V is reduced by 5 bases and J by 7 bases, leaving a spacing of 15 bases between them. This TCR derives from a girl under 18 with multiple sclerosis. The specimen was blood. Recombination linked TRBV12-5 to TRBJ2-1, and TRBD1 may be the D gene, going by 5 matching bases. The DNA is TGTGCTAGTGGTGCCCCCAGGGATTGGAATGAGCAGTTCTTC. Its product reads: CASGAPRDWNEQFF.